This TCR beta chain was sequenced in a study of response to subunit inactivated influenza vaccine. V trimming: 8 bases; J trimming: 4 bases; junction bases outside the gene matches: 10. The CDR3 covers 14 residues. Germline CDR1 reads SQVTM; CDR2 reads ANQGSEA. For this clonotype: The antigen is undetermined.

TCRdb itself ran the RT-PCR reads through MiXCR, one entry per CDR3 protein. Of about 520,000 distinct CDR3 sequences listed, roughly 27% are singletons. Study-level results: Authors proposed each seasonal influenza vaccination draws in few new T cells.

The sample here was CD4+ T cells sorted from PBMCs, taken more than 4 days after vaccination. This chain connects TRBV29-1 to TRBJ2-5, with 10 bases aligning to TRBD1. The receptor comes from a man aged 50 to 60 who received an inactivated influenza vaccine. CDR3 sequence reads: CSTGGTGVGETQYF. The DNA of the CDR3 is TGCAGCACTGGTGGGACAGGGGTCGGAGAGACCCAGTACTTC.